The 11 T cell receptor beta chains below all came from one sample that was sequenced in a study of molecular identifiers for immune sequencing clone quantification. A single record per CDR3 protein comes from TCRdb applying MiXCR to the PCR reads. The repertoire consists of hundreds of thousands of distinct CDR3 sequences, with around 25% occurring once and the leading ten covering about 0.84%. The sequenced sample was naive CD8+ T cells from blood, with Jurkat cell RNA spiked in. Sample subset: FACS-sorted CD8+CD4-CCR7+CD45RA+ naive T cells. The source is a human donor in good health. Some libraries in this study had Jurkat cell RNA spiked in.

The sample holds a few counts of this clonotype. The chain has TRBV19 and TRBJ1-6; 7 bases map to TRBD1. The CDR3 contains 14 residues. Germline CDR1 is LNHDA and CDR2 is SQIVND (reference sequence). Losses at the gene ends were 5 bases for V and 6 bases for J; bases not matched to a gene: 4. CDR3 in DNA: TGTGCCAGTAGTCCTGGGACAGTTAATTCACCCCTCCACTTT. Protein: CASSPGTVNSPLHF.

In this sample, this clonotype turned up many times. This chain links TRBV28 with TRBJ2-3; D call uncertain. The CDR3 loop spans 13 amino acids. V was trimmed by 7 bases and J by 6 bases, leaving 14 bases between them. Germline CDR1 is MDHEN and CDR2 is SYDVKM. The chain's CDR3 is CASTLTSGDTQYF. CDR3 nucleotides: TGTGCCAGCACACTTACGTCCGGGGATACGCAGTATTTT.

This clonotype was detected many times. The rearrangement links TRBV7-2 to TRBJ2-3; 7 bases fit TRBD2. Germline V gene sequence: CDR1 SGHTA, CDR2 FQGNSA. This CDR3 comprises 15 residues. V lost 4 bases, J lost 3 bases, and 7 bases stayed unmatched. As DNA, the CDR3 is TGTGCCAGCAGCTCTCAGCGGGACTTTACAGATACGCAGTATTTT. It codes for CASSSQRDFTDTQYF.

This sequence joins TRBV9 and TRBJ2-5; TRBD2 aligns across 10 bases. V lost 0 bases, J lost 0 bases, and 5 bases stayed unmatched. This CDR3 spans 17 amino acids. Per the germline V gene, CDR1 is SGDLS and CDR2 is YYNGEE. The DNA for the CDR3 is TGTGCCAGCAGCGTAGGGCGGACTAGCGGCAACCAAGAGACCCAGTACTTC. Its protein product is CASSVGRTSGNQETQYF.

This clonotype was seen repeatedly, ten times or more. The chain has TRBV7-9 and TRBJ2-2; 8 positions agree with TRBD2. The CDR3 length is 15 residues. Germline V lookup: CDR1 SEHNR, CDR2 FQNEAQ (reference sequence). V was pared by 1 base and J by 4 bases, with 2 bases of the junction left unmatched. CDR3 bases: TGTGCCAGCAGCTTAGTTAGCGGGATCACCGGGGAGCTGTTTTTT. This translates into CASSLVSGITGELFF.

This clonotype appeared a few times. The V gene is TRBV6-5, the J gene TRBJ2-1; unclear D gene. This CDR3 is built from 11 residues. CDR1 is MNHEY, CDR2 SVGAGI, per germline. Trimming removed 6 bases at V and 7 bases at J, with 7 bases between. This chain's CDR3 is CASRSNNEQFF. The CDR3 DNA reads as TGTGCCAGCAGGTCGAATAATGAGCAGTTCTTC.

The chain couples TRBV27 to TRBJ2-7; 11 bases line up with TRBD1. From germline, CDR1 is MNHEY and CDR2 SMNVEV (reference sequence). The V segment lost 6 bases and the J segment 3 bases; nucleotides outside the gene matches: 10. This CDR3 has 16 amino acids. The CDR3 protein is CASSSRDRGLYYEQYF. For the CDR3, the DNA is TGTGCCAGCAGCTCCCGGGACAGGGGGTTATACTACGAGCAGTACTTC.

Ten or more counts support this clonotype. The V gene is TRBV15, the J gene TRBJ1-1, with D hard to call. Trimming pared 0 bases from V and 2 bases from J, leaving 4 bases between. Germline CDR1 reads LNHNV; CDR2 reads YYDKDF (reference sequence). This CDR3 spans 13 amino acids. The CDR3 protein is CATSREVNTEAFF. CDR3 DNA sequence: TGTGCCACCAGCAGAGAGGTAAACACTGAAGCTTTCTTT.

This clonotype was seen a few times. The junction and the germline gene differ at one end; a read error may be behind it. The V gene is TRBV4-3, the J gene TRBJ1-2; possibly TRBD1 for D (5 bases). This CDR3 has 17 amino acids. The germline V gene encodes CDR1 LGHNA and CDR2 YSLEER. The CDR3 loop reads CASSPSWGGDGTYGYAF. The CDR3 region has the DNA TGCGCCAGCAGCCCGTCCTGGGGAGGGGATGGCACCTATGGCTACGCCTTC.

This clonotype was seen repeatedly, ten times or more. This chain connects TRBV4-3 to TRBJ2-5; the D gene is possibly TRBD1 (7 bases). CDR1 is LGHNA and CDR2 is YSLEER in the germline V gene. This CDR3 comprises 15 residues. V was cut by 0 bases and J by 5 bases, with 13 bases left in between. The CDR3 DNA sequence: TGCGCCAGCAGCCAAGATAGGAGGGGGCGTGAGACCCAGTACTTC. This translates into CASSQDRRGRETQYF.

This chain uses TRBV19 with TRBJ1-2; D might be TRBD1 (6 bases). This CDR3 has 16 amino acids. CDR1 is LNHDA and CDR2 is SQIVND in the germline V gene (reference sequence). Trimming shortened V by 4 bases and J by 6 bases, and 21 bases separated the two germline ends. The CDR3 DNA reads as TGTGCCAGTAGTACCCGGTTTTCCAGGGGTCGTGATGGCTACACCTTC. The encoded protein is CASSTRFSRGRDGYTF.